Sequencing of this T cell receptor (beta chain) was carried out in a study of glioma-infiltrating T cells after dendritic cell vaccination. Whole-study context: Patients received three intradermal dendritic cell vaccine injections at biweekly intervals.

V lost 5 bases, J lost 6 bases, and 6 bases stayed unmatched. The CDR3 totals 16 residues. In germline, CDR1 is SGHVS, CDR2 FQNEAQ. All glioblastoma patients lacked an isocitrate dehydrogenase mutation. The table lists this clone with a count of one. Primers: 60 V beta forward and 13 J beta reverse. Assay: immunoSEQ multiplex PCR; the TCRdb copy retains only in-frame clones and omits some. The table lists roughly 41,000 clones, approximately 82% of them singletons. V is TRBV7-8 and J is TRBJ2-3; 15 nucleotides align to TRBD2. Specimen: blood, collected before dendritic cell vaccination. This TCR derives from a human donor with glioblastoma. CDR3: CASSRSGTSGGDTQYF. CDR3 bases: TGTGCCAGCAGCCGGTCCGGGACTAGCGGGGGGGATACGCAGTATTTT.